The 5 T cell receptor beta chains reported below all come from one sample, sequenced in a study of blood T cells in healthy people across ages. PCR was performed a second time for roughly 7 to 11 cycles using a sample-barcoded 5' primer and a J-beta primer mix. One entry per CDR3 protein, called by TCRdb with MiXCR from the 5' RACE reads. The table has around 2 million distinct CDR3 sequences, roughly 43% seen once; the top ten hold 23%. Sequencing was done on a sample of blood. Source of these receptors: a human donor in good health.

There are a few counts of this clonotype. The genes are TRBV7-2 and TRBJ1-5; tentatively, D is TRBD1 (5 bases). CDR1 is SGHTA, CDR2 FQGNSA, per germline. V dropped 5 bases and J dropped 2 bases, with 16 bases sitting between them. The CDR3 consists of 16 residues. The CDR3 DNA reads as TGTGCCAGCAGCGAAATGGGGGGATTTGGCAATCAGCCCCAGCATTTT. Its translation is CASSEMGGFGNQPQHF.

CDR3 amino acids: CASSIGQPQETQYF. The CDR3 coding sequence is TGCGCCAGCAGCATAGGACAACCCCAAGAGACCCAGTACTTC. The chain recombines TRBV5-1 with TRBJ2-5; the D gene is possibly TRBD1 (5 bases). V was shortened by 4 bases and J by 1 base, with 11 bases between the two germline ends. This CDR3 comprises 14 residues. Germline CDR1 is SGHRS and CDR2 is YFSETQ. The complete variable domain, with remaining parts taken from reference TRBV5-1 and TRBJ2-5, reads KAGVTQTPRYLIKTRGQQVTLSCSPISGHRSVSWYQQTPGQGLQFLFEYFSETQRNKGNFPGRFSGRQFSNSRSEMNVSTLELGDSALYLCASSIGQPQETQYFGPGTRLLVL.

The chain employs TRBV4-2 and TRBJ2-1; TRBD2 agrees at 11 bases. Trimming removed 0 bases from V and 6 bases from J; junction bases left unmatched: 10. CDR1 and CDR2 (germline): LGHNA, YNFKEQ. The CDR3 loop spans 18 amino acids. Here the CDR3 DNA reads TGTGCCAGCAGCCAAGACCGGAGGGTAGCGGGGGGGCCCAATGAGCAGTTCTTC. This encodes CASSQDRRVAGGPNEQFF.

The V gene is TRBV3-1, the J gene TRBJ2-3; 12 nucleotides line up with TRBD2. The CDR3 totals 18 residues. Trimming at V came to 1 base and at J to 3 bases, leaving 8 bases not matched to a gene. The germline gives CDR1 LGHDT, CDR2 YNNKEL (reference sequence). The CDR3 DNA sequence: TGTGCCAGCAGCCAAGGGTCTAGCGGGGGGGACACTACAGATACGCAGTATTTT. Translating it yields CASSQGSSGGDTTDTQYF.

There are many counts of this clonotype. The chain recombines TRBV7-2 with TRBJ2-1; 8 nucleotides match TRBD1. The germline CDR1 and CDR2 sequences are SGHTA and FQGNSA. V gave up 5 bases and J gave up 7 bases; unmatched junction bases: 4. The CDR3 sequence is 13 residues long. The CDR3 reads CASSPRTGNEQFF. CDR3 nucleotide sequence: TGTGCCAGCAGCCCCAGGACAGGGAATGAGCAGTTCTTC.